This passage covers 21 T cell receptor beta chains from one sample sequenced in a study of post-analysis software for immune sequencing data. The antigens for these receptors are not known. The library was made from cDNA and included unique molecular identifiers. TCRdb fed the PCR reads into MiXCR, producing one record per CDR3 protein. In the table there are about 820,000 distinct CDR3 sequences, approximately 57% of which are singletons. Study conclusions and caveats: Four to six TRBV segments were significantly more frequent in patients than in controls. TRBV5-6, TRBV5-1 and TRBV20-1 were among these segments.

The specimen was blood. The receptor set was obtained from a girl aged 10 to 17 with multiple sclerosis.

V and J are TRBV7-3 and TRBJ2-5, with D perhaps TRBD2 (5 bases). Looked up from germline, CDR1 is SGHTA and CDR2 is FQGTGA. The CDR3 covers 13 residues. The ends were cut back, 3 bases at V and 5 bases at J, with 10 bases in the middle. CDR3 amino acids: CASSFGRGETQYF. The DNA for the CDR3 is TGTGCCAGCAGCTTCGGACGCGGGGAGACCCAGTACTTC.

This rearrangement joins TRBV20-1 to TRBJ1-6; perhaps TRBD1 as D (6 bases). This CDR3 is 16 amino acids long. CDR1 DFQATT and CDR2 SNEGSKA come from the germline V gene (reference sequence). V was trimmed by 2 bases and J by 7 bases, leaving 18 bases between them. CDR3: CSARNAGVATNSPLHF. CDR3 nucleotide sequence: TGCAGTGCTAGAAATGCAGGGGTGGCGACGAATTCACCCCTCCACTTT.

V and J are TRBV20-1 and TRBJ2-5; D possibly uses TRBD1 or TRBD2 (5 bases each). The germline V gene has CDR1 DFQATT and CDR2 SNEGSKA (reference sequence). V was shortened by 6 bases and J by 11 bases, with 25 bases between the two germline ends. This CDR3 has 14 amino acids. CDR3 sequence reads: CSARHPGPRGEQYF. CDR3 nucleotides: TGCAGTGCCCGTCATCCGGGACCCCGGGGAGAGCAGTACTTC.

This chain's CDR3 is CAISSRTARPYGYTF. CDR3 in DNA: TGTGCCATCAGCTCGAGGACAGCAAGACCCTATGGCTACACCTTC. The chain employs TRBV10-3 and TRBJ1-2, with D possibly being TRBD1 (6 bases). CDR3 length equals 15 residues. The germline CDR1 and CDR2 sequences are ENHRY and SYGVKD. The germline V and J ends were trimmed by 6 bases and 4 bases, with 18 bases remaining between them.

The gene calls are TRBV6-5 and TRBJ1-1, with a tentative D call TRBD1 (6 bases). This CDR3 contains 16 residues. Trimming cost V 2 bases and J 2 bases, with 15 bases left between them. In germline, CDR1 is MNHEY, CDR2 SVGAGI. The CDR3 nucleotides are TGTGCCAGCAGTTACGGCGCAGCAGGGGTCAACACTGAAGCTTTCTTT. Translated: CASSYGAAGVNTEAFF.

This clonotype showed up just a few times. The rearrangement joins TRBV5-1 to TRBJ2-2; D is uncertain. V lost 4 bases and J lost 4, with 11 bases in between. Per the germline V gene, CDR1 is SGHRS and CDR2 is YFSETQ. This CDR3 has 14 residues. CDR3 DNA sequence: TGCGCCAGCAGCCCTGGGATCACCACCGGGGAGCTGTTTTTT. It translates to CASSPGITTGELFF.

This clonotype occurred a few times. The chain uses TRBV20-1 and TRBJ2-3, with 8 bases fitting TRBD2. With 4 bases clipped from V and 6 bases from J, the junction kept 12 bases outside the gene matches. The CDR3 is 15 amino acids. Germline CDR1 and CDR2: DFQATT and SNEGSKA (reference sequence). CDR3 residues: CSATVAGKVDDTQYF. The CDR3, as DNA: TGCAGTGCTACCGTAGCGGGAAAAGTCGATGATACGCAGTATTTT.

The CDR3 spells CASSFPSHSGANVLTF. In DNA, the CDR3 is TGTGCCAGCAGTTTCCCCAGCCACTCTGGGGCCAACGTCCTGACTTTC. This chain joins TRBV27 and TRBJ2-6; no definite D call. Germline V gives CDR1 MNHEY, CDR2 SMNVEV (reference sequence). Trimming cost V 3 bases and J 0 bases, with 9 bases left between them. This CDR3 is 16 amino acids long.

This clonotype was observed a handful of times. J is TRBJ2-7 and V is TRBV20-1, with D unresolved. CDR3 size: 15 residues. V gave up 2 bases and J gave up 2 bases, with 16 bases separating them. The germline CDR1 and CDR2 sequences are DFQATT and SNEGSKA (reference sequence). The CDR3 is CSARLGSQSPYEQYF. CDR3 DNA sequence: TGCAGTGCTAGATTGGGCAGCCAAAGCCCCTACGAGCAGTACTTC.

This chain uses TRBV7-9 with TRBJ2-1; D unclear. CDR1 is SEHNR, CDR2 FQNEAQ, per germline (reference sequence). The CDR3 is 14 residues long. Trimming pared 11 bases from V and 7 bases from J, leaving 21 bases between. CDR3 nucleotides: TGTGCCTGTTCCCCATTGGGGATGGGTAATGAGCAGTTCTTC. Its translation is CACSPLGMGNEQFF. Full variable domain (remainder filled in from reference TRBV7-9 and TRBJ2-1): DTGVSQNPRHKITKRGQNVTFRCDPISEHNRLYWYRQTLGQGPEFLTYFQNEAQLEKSRLLSDRFSAERPKGSFSTLEIQRTEQGDSAMYLCACSPLGMGNEQFFGPGTRLTVL.

Only a few counts were recorded for this clonotype. The J gene is TRBJ1-2, the V gene TRBV12-3 or TRBV12-4, with TRBD1 identical over 8 bases. Trimming at V came to 5 bases and at J to 4 bases, leaving 18 bases not matched to a gene. The CDR3 runs to 18 residues. The CDR3 bases are TGTGCCAGCAGTCAAGGGGGGGACAGGCCCCTCCACCGCTATGGCTACACCTTC. Amino acid sequence: CASSQGGDRPLHRYGYTF.

The rearrangement joins TRBV12-5 to TRBJ2-1; D is perhaps TRBD2 (5 bases). The germline V gene has CDR1 LGHNT and CDR2 FRNRAP. There are 13 residues in the CDR3. Trimming shortened V by 7 bases and J by 4 bases, and 11 bases separated the two germline ends. The CDR3 protein is CASAWTRYNEQFF. In nucleotides, the CDR3 is TGTGCTAGTGCCTGGACTCGGTACAATGAGCAGTTCTTC.

In its sample, this clonotype was seen a few times. The V and J genes are TRBV7-2 and TRBJ2-1; D possibly corresponds to TRBD2 (7 bases). The CDR3 is made up of 16 amino acids. Germline V gene lookup returns CDR1 SGHTA and CDR2 FQGNSA. Deletions cut 5 bases from V and 2 bases from J, with 16 bases between. The chain's CDR3 is CASSPLGGAPYNEQFF. CDR3 bases: TGTGCCAGCAGCCCCTTAGGGGGGGCCCCCTACAATGAGCAGTTCTTC.

This clonotype was counted between two and nine times. J is TRBJ2-3 and V is TRBV12-3 or TRBV12-4, with D hard to call. Trimming removed 6 bases at V and 4 bases at J, with 11 bases between. This CDR3 has 13 residues. The CDR3, as DNA: TGTGCCAGCAGCAACGCGGCACCAGATACGCAGTATTTT. Amino acid sequence: CASSNAAPDTQYF.

The table lists this clonotype with a few counts. The chain is built from TRBV6-5 and TRBJ2-3; D not certain. Trimming pared 0 bases from V and 1 base from J, leaving 17 bases between. Germline assignment: CDR1 MNHEY and CDR2 SVGAGI. This CDR3 region has 18 residues. This CDR3 reads CASSYSALHRGRTDTQYF. DNA for the CDR3: TGTGCCAGCAGTTACTCTGCTCTACACAGAGGACGCACAGATACGCAGTATTTT.

This clonotype was counted a few times. The V and J genes are TRBV7-9 and TRBJ2-7, with D perhaps matching TRBD1 or TRBD2 (5 bases each). Germline V lookup: CDR1 SEHNR, CDR2 FQNEAQ (reference sequence). The length of the CDR3 is 14 residues. Deletions cut 5 bases from V and 2 bases from J, with 13 bases between. The CDR3 DNA reads TGTGCCAGCAGCCGGCCGCAGGGACCCTACGAGCAGTACTTC. It encodes CASSRPQGPYEQYF.

The chain has TRBV29-1 and TRBJ1-5; D unresolved. With 4 bases removed from V and 0 bases from J, the gap between germline ends came to 7 bases. Germline-derived CDR1 and CDR2 are SQVTM and ANQGSEA. The CDR3 loop spans 13 amino acids. CDR3 bases: TGCAGCGTTGCGGACGCTAGCAATCAGCCCCAGCATTTT. It is translated as CSVADASNQPQHF.

V usage is TRBV29-1 and J usage is TRBJ2-1; 10 positions match TRBD2. Germline lookup yields CDR1 SQVTM and CDR2 ANQGSEA. V lost 7 bases to trimming and J lost 4 bases; unmatched junction nucleotides: 4. This CDR3 has 13 residues. This chain's CDR3 is CSGLLAGYNEQFF. CDR3 DNA sequence: TGCAGCGGACTACTAGCGGGATACAATGAGCAGTTCTTC.

This clonotype was observed a handful of times. The chain uses TRBV20-1 and TRBJ1-1; no clear D gene. V gave up 0 bases and J gave up 8 bases, with 10 bases separating them. Germline assignment: CDR1 DFQATT and CDR2 SNEGSKA (reference sequence). The CDR3 sequence is 12 residues long. In DNA, the CDR3 is TGCAGTGCTAGAGATCCACCCGGGGAAGCTTTCTTT. Translated: CSARDPPGEAFF.

The chain is built from TRBV7-2 and TRBJ2-1; TRBD2 agrees at 15 bases. This CDR3 contains 18 residues. Germline values: CDR1 SGHTA, CDR2 FQGNSA. Unmatched junction bases numbered 13, after V lost 6 bases and J lost 7 bases. The CDR3 loop is CASRPGLAGGVVPNEQFF. The CDR3, as DNA: TGTGCCAGCAGACCGGGACTAGCGGGGGGTGTAGTTCCGAATGAGCAGTTCTTC. The whole variable domain, filled in from reference TRBV7-2 and TRBJ2-1, reads GAGVSQSPSNKVTEKGKDVELRCDPISGHTALYWYRQSLGQGLEFLIYFQGNSAPDKSGLPSDRFSAERTGGSVSTLTIQRTQQEDSAVYLCASRPGLAGGVVPNEQFFGPGTRLTVL.

The rearrangement links TRBV6-6 to TRBJ1-2, with 7 bases lining up with TRBD1. The V and J ends lost 4 bases and 3 bases, in that order; junction bases with no gene match: 5. The CDR3 length is 14 residues. The germline V gene has CDR1 MNHNY and CDR2 SVGAGI (reference sequence). The chain's CDR3 is CASSFLGGDYGYTF. The CDR3 DNA is TGTGCCAGCAGTTTTTTAGGGGGCGACTATGGCTACACCTTC.